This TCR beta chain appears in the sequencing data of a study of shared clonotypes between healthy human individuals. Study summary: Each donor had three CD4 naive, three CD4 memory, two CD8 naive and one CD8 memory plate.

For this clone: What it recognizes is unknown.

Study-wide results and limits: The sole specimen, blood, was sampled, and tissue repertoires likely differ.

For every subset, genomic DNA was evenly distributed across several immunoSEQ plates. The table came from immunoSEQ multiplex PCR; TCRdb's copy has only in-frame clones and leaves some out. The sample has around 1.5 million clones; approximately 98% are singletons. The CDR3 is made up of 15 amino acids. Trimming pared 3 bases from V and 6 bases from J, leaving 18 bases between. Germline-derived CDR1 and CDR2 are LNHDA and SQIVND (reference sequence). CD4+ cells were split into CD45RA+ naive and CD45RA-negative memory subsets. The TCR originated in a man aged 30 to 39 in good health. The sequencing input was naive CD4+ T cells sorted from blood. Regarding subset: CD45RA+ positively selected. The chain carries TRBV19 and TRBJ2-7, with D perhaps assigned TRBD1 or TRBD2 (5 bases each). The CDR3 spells CASSILGGGRGEQYF. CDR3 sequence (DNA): TGTGCCAGTAGTATCCTTGGTGGGGGAAGGGGCGAGCAGTACTTC.